The clone carrying this T cell receptor (beta chain) was counted many times. Per germline, CDR1 SEHNR and CDR2 FQNEAQ (reference sequence). The CDR3 totals 16 residues. V was clipped by 5 bases and J by 0 bases; unmatched bases: 7. This sample stems from a study of early T cells in non-severe SARS-CoV-2 infection. MiXCR, run by TCRdb on the 5' RACE reads, gives a single entry per CDR3 protein. Of 85,000 to 100,000 distinct CDR3 sequences detected, approximately 11% appear once; the ten largest clones hold approximately 5.4%. The V and J genes are TRBV7-9 and TRBJ1-1, with 9 bases lining up with TRBD1. The clonotype was recovered from an adult who was a healthcare worker with PCR-confirmed SARS-CoV-2 infection or an uninfected control (not recorded which). Sequences were obtained from whole blood. The CDR3 DNA is TGTGCCAGCAGCCTTATCGGACAGGGGTTGAACACTGAAGCTTTCTTT. Translating gives CASSLIGQGLNTEAFF.